The rows below give T cell receptor beta chains drawn from one sample of a study of blood T cell repertoires in COVID-19. The data were produced by immunoSEQ multiplex PCR, yet TCRdb's version contains in-frame clones alone and is incomplete. The top ten clones hold roughly a sixth of a sample with some 250,000 clones, 85% to 90% of them seen once. The sequencing input was PBMCs or T cells enriched from blood (not recorded which). The source is a man aged 18 to 35 who had recovered from COVID-19. Both conserved end residues are part of each CDR3. A D gene is named only where the DNA matches it firmly. Clone size is stated in some rows and not others, as once, few, many or a class when expanded.

.	TRBJ2-1	.	TRBV29-1	CSVVRPGERSYNEQFF	TGCAGCGTGGTCCGACCGGGGGAACGCTCCTACAATGAGCAGTTCTTC
.	TRBJ1-1	.	TRBV3-1/TRBV3-2	CASSQNGNTEAFF	TGTGCCAGCAGCCAAAACGGGAACACTGAAGCTTTCTTT
TRBD1	TRBJ2-2	many	TRBV19	CAIKRQGDTGELFF	TGTGCCATTAAACGACAGGGAGATACCGGGGAGCTGTTTTTT
.	TRBJ1-4	.	TRBV28	CASTHQGHEKLFF	TGTGCCAGCACCCACCAGGGCCATGAAAAACTGTTTTTT
.	TRBJ2-1	.	TRBV7-6	CASSPTGGLRGYNEQFF	TGTGCCAGCAGCCCGACCGGCGGGCTGCGAGGCTACAATGAGCAGTTCTTC
TRBD2	TRBJ2-7	.	TRBV13	CASSERTSGSLDEQYF	TGTGCCAGCAGCGAACGGACTAGCGGGAGCCTTGACGAGCAGTACTTC
.	TRBJ1-4	few	TRBV4-1	CASSQEPGANEKLFF	TGCGCCAGCAGCCAAGAGCCGGGAGCTAATGAAAAACTGTTTTTT
.	TRBJ1-5	.	TRBV10-3	CAISGGRASGRNQPQHF	TGTGCCATCAGTGGGGGGAGGGCATCTGGGCGAAATCAGCCCCAGCATTTT
.	TRBJ1-4	.	TRBV6-1	CASSEGQGGEKLFF	TGTGCCAGCAGTGAGGGGCAGGGCGGAGAAAAACTGTTTTTT
.	TRBJ2-5	.	TRBV3-1/TRBV3-2	CASSPPYQETQYF	TGTGCCAGCAGCCCCCCCTACCAAGAGACCCAGTACTTC
.	TRBJ2-7	.	TRBV27	CASMRASRSVYEQYF	TGTGCCAGCATGCGGGCTAGCCGCTCCGTCTACGAGCAGTACTTC
TRBD1	TRBJ1-6	.	TRBV7-6	CASSFLPHRGSYNSPLHF	TGTGCCAGCAGCTTCTTGCCCCACAGGGGCTCCTATAATTCACCCCTCCACTTT
.	TRBJ2-7	.	TRBV30	CAWSLTGPVPYEQYF	TGTGCCTGGAGCTTGACAGGACCTGTTCCCTACGAGCAGTACTTC
.	TRBJ1-1	.	TRBV19	CASSIASGANTEAFF	TGTGCCAGTAGTATAGCCTCAGGGGCGAACACTGAAGCTTTCTTT
TRBD2	TRBJ2-3	.	TRBV11-3	CASSPLRAGGGADTQYF	TGTGCCAGCAGTCCCCTTAGGGCGGGAGGAGGAGCAGATACGCAGTATTTT
.	TRBJ2-7	.	TRBV19	CASSRGPGDEQYF	TGTGCCAGTAGTAGGGGCCCAGGGGACGAGCAGTACTTC
.	TRBJ2-1	.	TRBV27	CASSFSETLEPEQFF	TGTGCCAGCAGTTTCAGCGAGACGTTAGAGCCTGAGCAGTTCTTC
TRBD1	TRBJ1-2	.	TRBV28	CASSLLDRGGGYTF	TGTGCCAGCAGTTTATTGGACAGGGGAGGGGGCTACACCTTC
TRBD1	TRBJ1-2	.	TRBV30	CALESGQGGGYTF	TGTGCCCTCGAAAGCGGACAGGGTGGTGGCTACACCTTC
.	TRBJ1-5	.	TRBV6-5	CASSPEQSNQPQHF	TGTGCCAGCAGCCCGGAACAGAGCAATCAGCCCCAGCATTTT
.	TRBJ2-2	.	TRBV5-1	CASSLGLPNTGELFF	TGCGCCAGCAGCTTGGGACTTCCGAACACCGGGGAGCTGTTTTTT
.	TRBJ1-4	.	TRBV2	CASSFRQGEEKLFF	TGTGCCAGCAGTTTCCGGCAGGGTGAGGAAAAACTGTTTTTT
.	TRBJ2-7	.	TRBV6-1	CASSETGASSYEQYF	TGTGCCAGCAGTGAAACGGGAGCTAGCTCCTACGAGCAGTACTTC
TRBD1	TRBJ1-2	.	TRBV14	CASSSDRASGYTF	TGTGCCAGCAGCTCAGACAGGGCGAGCGGCTACACCTTC
.	TRBJ2-7	.	TRBV5-5	CASSLSGTHSYEQYF	TGTGCCAGCAGCTTGAGTGGGACTCACTCCTACGAGCAGTACTTC
TRBD2	TRBJ2-7	.	TRBV6-6	CASVARGSYHEQYF	TGTGCCAGCGTCGCGCGGGGGAGTTACCACGAGCAGTACTTC
TRBD1	TRBJ2-7	.	TRBV6-9	CASSYSSPQDRASHEQYF	TGTGCCAGCAGTTATTCTTCGCCGCAGGACAGGGCTTCCCACGAGCAGTACTTC
.	TRBJ1-2	.	TRBV6-5	CASSYSRFDGYTF	TGTGCCAGCAGTTACTCCAGGTTTGATGGCTACACCTTC
TRBD2	TRBJ2-7	.	TRBV19	CASSTGLAGLKSYEQYF	TGTGCCAGTAGTACGGGACTAGCGGGCTTGAAGTCCTACGAGCAGTACTTC
.	TRBJ1-5	.	TRBV7-2	CASSFGESNQPQHF	TGTGCCAGCAGCTTCGGGGAGAGCAATCAGCCCCAGCATTTT
.	TRBJ1-2	.	TRBV3-1/TRBV3-2	CASSQDMRGYTF	TGTGCCAGCAGCCAAGATATGAGGGGCTACACCTTC
TRBD1	TRBJ2-2	.	TRBV6-5	CASSYGQGEFPGELFF	TGTGCCAGCAGTTACGGACAGGGGGAGTTCCCCGGGGAGCTGTTTTTT
TRBD2	TRBJ2-7	.	TRBV10-2	CASSDTGWSSPGGYEQYF	TGCGCCAGCAGCGATACTGGGTGGAGTTCCCCGGGGGGATACGAGCAGTACTTC
.	TRBJ1-1	.	TRBV10-3	CAISVGGRNTEAFF	TGTGCCATCAGTGTGGGGGGTAGGAACACTGAAGCTTTCTTT
TRBD2	TRBJ2-3	.	TRBV3-1/TRBV3-2	CASSTPGLVSDTQYF	TGTGCCAGCAGCACCCCGGGACTAGTGTCAGATACGCAGTATTTT
.	TRBJ2-2	.	TRBV3-1/TRBV3-2	CASSPQTGNTGELFF	TGTGCCAGCAGCCCACAGACAGGGAACACCGGGGAGCTGTTTTTT
TRBD1	TRBJ1-5	.	TRBV2	CASSSDRGQNQPQHF	TGTGCCAGCAGTTCGGACAGGGGGCAAAATCAGCCCCAGCATTTT
.	TRBJ2-1	.	TRBV19	CASSIDASGTNNEQFF	TGTGCCAGTAGTATAGATGCGAGCGGGACAAACAATGAGCAGTTCTTC
TRBD2	TRBJ2-1	.	TRBV3-1/TRBV3-2	CASSRGTSGSYEQFF	TGTGCCAGCAGCCGCGGGACTAGCGGGAGCTATGAGCAGTTCTTC
TRBD1	TRBJ2-7	.	TRBV25-1	CASSEGGTGAYEQYF	TGTGCCAGCAGTGAAGGAGGGACAGGGGCCTACGAGCAGTACTTC
.	TRBJ1-2	.	TRBV10-1	CASSDPRTGNYGYTF	TGCGCCAGCAGTGACCCTCGGACGGGGAACTATGGCTACACCTTC
TRBD2	TRBJ2-6	.	TRBV24-1	CATSDFPAGVERKSSGANVLTF	TGTGCCACCAGTGATTTTCCAGCGGGAGTAGAACGAAAGAGCTCTGGGGCCAACGTCCTGACTTTC
TRBD1	TRBJ1-1	.	TRBV7-9	CASSSSTTGGTAFF	TGTGCCAGCAGCTCCTCAACCACAGGGGGAACAGCTTTCTTT
TRBD2	TRBJ2-2	.	TRBV2	CASRGTSGSHGELFF	TGTGCCAGCAGAGGGACTAGCGGGAGTCACGGGGAGCTGTTTTTT
TRBD2	TRBJ2-2	once	TRBV7-6	CASSLTGGPTGELFF	TGTGCCAGCAGCTTAACGGGAGGGCCCACCGGGGAGCTGTTTTTT
TRBD2	TRBJ2-7	.	TRBV30	CAWSVGRAYEQYF	TGTGCCTGGAGTGTCGGGAGGGCCTACGAGCAGTACTTC
.	TRBJ2-3	.	TRBV11-2	CASSLEVPNTQYF	TGTGCCAGCAGCTTAGAGGTCCCTAATACGCAGTATTTT
.	TRBJ1-5	.	TRBV19	CASTNRGNSNQPQHF	TGTGCCAGTACTAATCGGGGTAATAGCAATCAGCCCCAGCATTTT